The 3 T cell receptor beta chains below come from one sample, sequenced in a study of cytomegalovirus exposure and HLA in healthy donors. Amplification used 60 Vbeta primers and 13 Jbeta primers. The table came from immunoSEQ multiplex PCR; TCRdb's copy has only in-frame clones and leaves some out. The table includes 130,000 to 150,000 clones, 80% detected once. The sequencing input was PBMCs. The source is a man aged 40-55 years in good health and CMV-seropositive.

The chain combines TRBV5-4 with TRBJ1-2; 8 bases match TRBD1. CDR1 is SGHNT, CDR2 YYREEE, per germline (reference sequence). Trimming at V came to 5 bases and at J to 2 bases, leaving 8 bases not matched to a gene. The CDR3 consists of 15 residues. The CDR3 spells CASSFGTGANYGYTF. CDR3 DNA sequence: TGTGCCAGCAGTTTTGGGACAGGAGCGAACTATGGCTACACCTTC.

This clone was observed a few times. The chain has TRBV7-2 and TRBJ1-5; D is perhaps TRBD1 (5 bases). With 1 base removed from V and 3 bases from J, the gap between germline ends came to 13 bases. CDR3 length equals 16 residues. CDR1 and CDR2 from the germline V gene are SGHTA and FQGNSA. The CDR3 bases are TGTGCCAGCAGCTTAGATCCCAGGGCTTCCAATCAGCCCCAGCATTTT. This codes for CASSLDPRASNQPQHF.

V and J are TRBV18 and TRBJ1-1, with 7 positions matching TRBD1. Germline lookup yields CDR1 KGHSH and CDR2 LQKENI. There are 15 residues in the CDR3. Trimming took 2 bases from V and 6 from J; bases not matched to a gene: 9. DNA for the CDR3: TGTGCCAGCTCACCAGTGGGACAGAGATTTCCTGAAGCTTTCTTT. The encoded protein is CASSPVGQRFPEAFF. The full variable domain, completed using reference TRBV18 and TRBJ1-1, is NAGVMQNPRHLVRRRGQEARLRCSPMKGHSHVYWYRQLPEEGLKFMVYLQKENIIDESGMPKERFSAEFPKEGPSILRIQQVVRGDSAAYFCASSPVGQRFPEAFFGQGTRLTVV.